This T cell receptor (beta chain) was observed in a study of early T cells in non-severe SARS-CoV-2 infection. V dropped 2 bases and J dropped 4 bases, with 9 bases sitting between them. From germline, CDR1 is SEHNR and CDR2 FQNEAQ (reference sequence). The CDR3 contains 15 residues. This clonotype was detected ten times or more. TCRdb analysed the 5' RACE reads with MiXCR anew, one entry per CDR3 protein. The repertoire holds roughly 83,000 distinct CDR3 sequences, more than 9% seen once, with approximately 8% in the top ten. The chain joins TRBV7-9 to TRBJ2-6; D remains ambiguous. Material: whole blood, obtained at baseline. The TCR sequence derives from an adult who was a healthcare worker with PCR-confirmed SARS-CoV-2 infection or an uninfected control (not recorded which). DNA of the CDR3: TGTGCCAGCAGCTTAAGCCCGTCCGGGGCCAACGTCCTGACTTTC. Amino acid sequence: CASSLSPSGANVLTF.